The present entry profiles one TCR beta chain with its context. Method: immunoSEQ multiplex PCR; TCRdb's copy keeps in-frame clones and lacks some. The data contain around 170,000 clones, around 88% of them singletons. This entry comes from a study of control samples from healthy donors and cancer patients. This CDR3 is built from 14 residues. Germline V CDR1 and CDR2: SGHRS, YFSETQ. Trimming removed 2 bases from V and 0 bases from J; junction bases left unmatched: 2. Sequencing was carried out using blood. This chain joins TRBV5-1 and TRBJ2-7; 7 bases map to TRBD1. The TCR was taken from a woman under 40 in good health. In DNA, the CDR3 is TGCGCCAGCAGCTTAAGGGGGCCCTCCTACGAGCAGTACTTC. Translated: CASSLRGPSYEQYF.